Reported below is one T cell receptor beta chain. Its antigen is undetermined. 60 Vbeta and 13 Jbeta primers were used in PCR. Libraries were prepared by immunoSEQ multiplex PCR; TCRdb keeps only in-frame clonotypes and omits some of them. In the table there are about 210,000 clones, roughly 82% of which are singletons. The source of the sample is a study of cytomegalovirus exposure and HLA in healthy donors. Study conclusions and caveats: A few of the chains that were CMV-associated were confirmed in vitro to be specific for CMV antigens.

The germline CDR1 and CDR2 sequences are SGHRS and YFSETQ. The CDR3 contains 14 residues. Trimming removed 0 bases from V and 4 bases from J; junction bases left unmatched: 3. The clonotype comes from a man between 40 and 49 years old in good health and CMV-seropositive. The chain couples TRBV5-1 to TRBJ2-5; 7 bases agree with TRBD2. Sequencing was carried out using PBMCs. The DNA of the CDR3 is TGCGCCAGCAGCTTGGCGGGAGGAGCAGAGACCCAGTACTTC. This translates into CASSLAGGAETQYF.